These T cell receptor beta chains were read from a single sample in a study of blood T cell repertoires in COVID-19. Repertoires were generated with immunoSEQ multiplex PCR, while TCRdb's copy carries only in-frame clones and drops some. The sample has tens of thousands of clones; roughly four fifths are singletons. The sequencing sample was made of peripheral blood. The receptors were sampled from a human donor in a cohort sampled during active COVID-19. The CDR3 runs from the conserved cysteine through the conserved F or W. The D gene is left open where the match is weak. Size is omitted from some rows. Given values are once, few, many or a class for expanded clones.

>TRBJ1-2|14|once|TRBD1|TRBV6-2/TRBV6-3
CASSYPGTVYGYTF
TGTGCCAGCAGTTACCCAGGGACAGTATATGGCTACACCTTC
>TRBJ2-2|15|-|TRBD2|TRBV11-3
CASSREGENTGELFF
TGTGCCAGCAGCCGGGAGGGGGAGAACACCGGGGAGCTGTTTTTT
>TRBJ1-3|15|once|TRBD1|TRBV19
CASSRSDRIRNTIYF
TGTGCCAGTAGTCGTTCGGACAGGATCAGAAACACCATATATTTT
>TRBJ1-1|16|-|-|TRBV6-6
CASIRLRGSGNTEAFF
TGTGCCAGCATACGACTCCGGGGGTCTGGGAACACTGAAGCTTTCTTT
>TRBJ1-2|13|few|-|TRBV2
CASSGISHYGYTF
TGTGCCAGCAGTGGTATTTCCCACTATGGCTACACCTTC
>TRBJ2-3|13|few|-|TRBV7-3
CASSAGDTDTQYF
TGTGCCAGCAGCGCCGGGGACACAGATACGCAGTATTTT
>TRBJ2-7|15|-|TRBD2|TRBV29-1
CSGFISGGTAYEQYF
TGCAGCGGATTTATTAGCGGGGGCACTGCCTACGAGCAGTACTTC
>TRBJ1-4|14|once|-|TRBV19
CASSTGLPNEKLFF
TGTGCCAGTAGCACAGGGCTGCCTAATGAAAAACTGTTTTTT
>TRBJ1-1|14|once|-|TRBV28
CASSLRGGNTEAFF
TGTGCCAGCAGTTTAAGGGGGGGGAACACTGAAGCTTTCTTT
>TRBJ1-2|16|-|TRBD1|TRBV3-1/TRBV3-2
CASSQGQGSVNYGYTF
TGTGCCAGCAGCCAAGGACAGGGGTCAGTTAACTATGGCTACACCTTC
>TRBJ1-2|17|-|TRBD1|TRBV19
CASSTTRTGRSLGGYTF
TGTGCCAGTAGTACGACAAGGACAGGGAGGTCTTTGGGTGGCTACACCTTC
>TRBJ1-3|16|-|TRBD1|TRBV5-4
CASSQHRTGGSNTIYF
TGTGCCAGCAGCCAGCACCGGACAGGGGGCTCAAACACCATATATTTT
>TRBJ1-1|15|-|TRBD1|TRBV5-1
CASSAPRTGETEAFF
TGCGCCAGCAGCGCTCCCAGGACAGGGGAGACTGAAGCTTTCTTT
>TRBJ2-2|20|-|TRBD2|TRBV4-1
CASSQGERGGHRSYTGELFF
TGCGCCAGCAGCCAAGGGGAGCGGGGGGGCCATCGAAGTTACACCGGGGAGCTGTTTTTT
>TRBJ1-4|18|-|TRBD1|TRBV7-9
CASSLVGGQGRFGEKLFF
TGTGCCAGCAGCTTAGTAGGGGGACAGGGCCGGTTCGGTGAAAAACTGTTTTTT
>TRBJ2-1|17|-|TRBD1|TRBV5-4
CASSLVAGGPKSVEQFF
TGTGCCAGCAGCTTGGTGGCAGGGGGCCCGAAGTCTGTTGAGCAGTTCTTC
>TRBJ1-6|15|-|TRBD1|TRBV11-1
CASSYYGQGNSPLHF
TGTGCCAGCAGCTACTACGGACAGGGGAATTCACCCCTCCACTTT
>TRBJ2-3|13|-|-|TRBV28
CASSFYTTDTQYF
TGTGCCAGCAGTTTCTATACCACGGATACGCAGTATTTT
>TRBJ2-3|16|-|TRBD2|TRBV7-2
CASPGGGPADTDTQYF
TGTGCCAGCCCGGGCGGGGGGCCGGCGGACACAGATACGCAGTATTTT
>TRBJ1-6|14|-|-|TRBV6-5
CASSWGQYNSPLHF
TGTGCCAGCAGTTGGGGGCAGTATAATTCACCCCTCCACTTT
>TRBJ2-3|14|-|TRBD1|TRBV5-1
CASSFTGGTDTQYF
TGCGCCAGCAGCTTCACAGGGGGCACAGATACGCAGTATTTT